The 5 T cell receptor beta chains reported below all come from one sample, sequenced in a study of control samples from healthy donors and cancer patients. Only in-frame clones appear in the TCRdb table, and some are missing; sequencing was by immunoSEQ multiplex PCR. This table has 130,000 to 150,000 clones, around 90% appearing once. Material for sequencing was blood. The receptors here all came from a man between 25 and 39 years old in good health.

The gene calls are TRBV5-4 and TRBJ1-1; a possible D gene is TRBD1 (6 bases). Per germline, CDR1 SGHNT and CDR2 YYREEE (reference sequence). V lost 5 bases and J lost 5, with 13 bases in between. This CDR3 region has 13 residues. This CDR3 is CASRGGPETEAFF. DNA of the CDR3: TGTGCCAGCAGGGGGGGGCCAGAAACTGAAGCTTTCTTT.

V is TRBV27 and J is TRBJ2-7; D perhaps matches TRBD2 (5 bases). Trimming took off 6 bases at V and 6 bases at J, with 18 bases between the two ends. The CDR3 is made up of 14 amino acids. The germline V gene has CDR1 MNHEY and CDR2 SMNVEV (reference sequence). The CDR3 is CASSPFGPAGEQYF. The DNA for the CDR3 is TGTGCCAGCAGCCCTTTCGGACCCGCGGGCGAGCAGTACTTC.

This clone was found once. V and J are TRBV7-2 and TRBJ1-6; TRBD1 might be the D (5 bases). The CDR3 runs to 17 residues. Trimming cost V 4 bases and J 5 bases, with 18 bases left between them. Germline loops: CDR1 SGHTA, CDR2 FQGNSA. The CDR3 spells CASSSRVTGQHNSPLHF. The CDR3 DNA sequence: TGTGCCAGCAGCTCAAGAGTAACCGGACAACATAATTCACCCCTCCACTTT.

The chain recombines TRBV12-3 or TRBV12-4 with TRBJ1-1; no firm D call. V was shortened by 1 base and J by 0 bases, with 3 bases between the two germline ends. This CDR3 contains 13 residues. The CDR3 nucleotides are TGTGCCAGCAGTTTAGTGGTGAACACTGAAGCTTTCTTT. This gives the protein CASSLVVNTEAFF.

The rearrangement uses TRBV25-1 and TRBJ1-4, with D possibly being TRBD1 (6 bases). There are 14 residues in the CDR3. The V gene lost 6 bases and the J gene lost 8 bases, with 16 bases spanning the gap. In germline, CDR1 is MGHDK, CDR2 SYGVNS. CDR3 nucleotide sequence: TGTGCCAGCAGAGGGGGTTGGGGGGAGGAAAAACTGTTTTTT. It translates to CASRGGWGEEKLFF. Combining the CDR3 with reference TRBV25-1 and TRBJ1-4 gives the whole variable domain EADIYQTPRYLVIGTGKKITLECSQTMGHDKMYWYQQDPGMELHLIHYSYGVNSTEKGDLSSESTVSRIRTEHFPLTLESARPSHTSQYLCASRGGWGEEKLFFGSGTQLSVL.